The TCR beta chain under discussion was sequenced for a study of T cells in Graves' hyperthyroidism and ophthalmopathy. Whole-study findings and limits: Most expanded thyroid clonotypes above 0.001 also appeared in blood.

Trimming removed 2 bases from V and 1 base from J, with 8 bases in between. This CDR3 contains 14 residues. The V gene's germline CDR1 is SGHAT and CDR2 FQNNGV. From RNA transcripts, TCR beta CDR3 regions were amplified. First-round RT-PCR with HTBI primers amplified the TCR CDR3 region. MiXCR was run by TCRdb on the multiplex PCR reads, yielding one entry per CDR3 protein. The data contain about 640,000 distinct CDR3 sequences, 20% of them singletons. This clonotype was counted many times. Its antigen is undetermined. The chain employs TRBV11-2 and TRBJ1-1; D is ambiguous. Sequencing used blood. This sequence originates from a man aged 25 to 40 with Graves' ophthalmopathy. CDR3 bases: TGTGCCAGCAGCTTAAATGCTGGGAACACTGAAGCTTTCTTT. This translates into CASSLNAGNTEAFF.